These 19 T cell receptor beta chains came from one sample sequenced in a study of T cell changes during pregnancy in multiple sclerosis. Profiling relied on immunoSEQ multiplex PCR, and the TCRdb table lists in-frame clones only, not all of them. This sample has about 29,000 clones, with 89% found just once. Sequenced here: CD8+ T cells from peripheral blood mononuclear cells, sampled after pregnancy. All receptors derive from a female donor with multiple sclerosis, enrolled in a pregnancy study.

V and J are TRBV27 and TRBJ2-7; D possibly corresponds to TRBD1 (5 bases). Trimming took 2 bases from V and 3 from J, leaving 8 bases between them. Per the germline V gene, CDR1 is MNHEY and CDR2 is SMNVEV (reference sequence). The CDR3 has 13 residues. The CDR3 sequence is CASSLGRGYEQYF. CDR3 DNA: TGTGCCAGCAGTTTAGGTAGGGGCTACGAGCAGTACTTC.

The V gene is TRBV7-9, the J gene TRBJ1-4, with 9 bases lining up with TRBD1. Germline V CDR1 and CDR2: SEHNR, FQNEAQ (reference sequence). CDR3 length equals 17 residues. V lost 9 bases to trimming and J lost 0 bases; unmatched junction nucleotides: 11. The CDR3 is CASTRTGDPATNEKLFF. CDR3 nucleotides: TGTGCCAGTACGAGGACAGGGGATCCTGCAACTAATGAAAAACTGTTTTTT.

The chain carries TRBV10-3 and TRBJ1-4; 10 positions agree with TRBD1. This CDR3 region has 13 residues. The J segment lost 8 bases and the V segment lost 4 bases, leaving 1 base of the junction unmatched. CDR1 and CDR2 (germline): ENHRY, SYGVKD. CDR3 sequence reads: CAISGGQGEKLFF. CDR3 bases: TGTGCCATCAGTGGGGGACAGGGGGAAAAACTGTTTTTT.

The chain links TRBV11-2 to TRBJ2-2, with 13 bases fitting TRBD2. J lost 4 bases, V lost 5 bases, and 13 bases had no gene match. The CDR3 loop spans 19 amino acids. Germline V gene lookup returns CDR1 SGHAT and CDR2 FQNNGV. The DNA of the CDR3 is TGTGCCAGCAGCCACGGACTAGCGGGAGAAACGGGGGGCACCGGGGAGCTGTTTTTT. It encodes CASSHGLAGETGGTGELFF.

V and J are TRBV19 and TRBJ2-7, with 7 bases matching TRBD2. J lost 5 bases, V lost 2 bases, and 0 bases had no gene match. Germline-derived CDR1 and CDR2 are LNHDA and SQIVND (reference sequence). This CDR3 has 12 amino acids. The CDR3 region is CASSISGDEQYF. CDR3 bases: TGTGCCAGTAGTATAAGCGGGGACGAGCAGTACTTC.

The V and J genes are TRBV19 and TRBJ1-1; 10 bases match TRBD1. Germline trimming cut 5 bases from V and 5 bases from J; bases unmatched to any gene: 8. Germline CDR1 is LNHDA and CDR2 is SQIVND (reference sequence). This CDR3 is 15 amino acids long. CDR3 in amino acids: CASSYGTGVWTEAFF. The CDR3 nucleotides are TGTGCCAGTAGTTACGGGACAGGGGTTTGGACTGAAGCTTTCTTT.

The chain couples TRBV27 to TRBJ2-1; D possibly corresponds to TRBD2 (6 bases). This CDR3 has 15 amino acids. Deletions cut 4 bases from V and 9 bases from J, with 19 bases between. The germline CDR1 and CDR2 sequences are MNHEY and SMNVEV (reference sequence). Here the CDR3 reads CASSSTSEGGTEQFF. The CDR3 DNA reads TGTGCCAGCAGTTCGACCTCGGAGGGAGGAACTGAGCAGTTCTTC.

The V gene is TRBV4-1, the J gene TRBJ2-1; perhaps TRBD2 as D (6 bases). The CDR3 is made up of 14 amino acids. With 3 bases removed from V and 3 bases from J, the gap between germline ends came to 9 bases. In germline, CDR1 is MGHRA, CDR2 YSYEKL. CDR3 coding DNA: TGCGCCAGCAGCCAGGGCGGGAACTACAATGAGCAGTTCTTC. Translating gives CASSQGGNYNEQFF.

The rearrangement links TRBV6-6 to TRBJ2-2; D may be TRBD2 (5 bases). The germline V gene has CDR1 MNHNY and CDR2 SVGAGI (reference sequence). This CDR3 comprises 15 residues. V lost 0 bases to trimming and J lost 2 bases, with 7 bases between them. The chain's CDR3 is CASSYSPSNTGELFF. The CDR3 DNA follows: TGTGCCAGCAGTTACTCTCCTAGCAACACCGGGGAGCTGTTTTTT.

The chain links TRBV27 to TRBJ2-7; no clear D gene. The CDR3 contains 15 residues. The V gene's germline CDR1 is MNHEY and CDR2 SMNVEV (reference sequence). Trimming left V 8 bases short and J 0 bases short, with 17 bases between. The CDR3 here is CASAPSRSSSYEQYF. CDR3 in DNA: TGTGCCAGCGCCCCATCGAGGTCGAGCTCCTACGAGCAGTACTTC.

The count of this clone is one. This chain joins TRBV23-1 and TRBJ2-2; perhaps TRBD1 as D (6 bases). TRBV23-1 is an ORF, with its function uncertain. Trimming took 4 bases from V and 8 from J, leaving 14 bases between them. CDR3 size: 14 residues. CDR3 protein: CASSLAGVSGELFF. The CDR3 DNA reads as TGCGCCAGCAGTCTGGCAGGGGTGTCTGGGGAGCTGTTTTTT.

The V call is TRBV2, the J call TRBJ2-2; 11 bases are a match to TRBD1. The CDR3 spans 14 residues. The V gene end was trimmed by 7 bases and the J gene end by 3 bases; junction bases not matched to a gene: 1. CDR1 SNHLY and CDR2 FYNNEI come from the germline V gene. The CDR3: CASTGQGDTGELFF. CDR3 DNA: TGTGCCAGCACGGGACAGGGGGACACCGGGGAGCTGTTTTTT.

The sample holds one count of this clone. The V and J genes are TRBV4-2 and TRBJ2-1; 12 bases map to TRBD2. The V segment lost 1 base and the J segment 3 bases; nucleotides outside the gene matches: 4. This CDR3 is 17 amino acids long. Germline loops: CDR1 LGHNA, CDR2 YNFKEQ. In nucleotides, the CDR3 is TGTGCCAGCAGCCAAGGACTAGCGGGAGATTACTACAATGAGCAGTTCTTC. Amino acid sequence: CASSQGLAGDYYNEQFF.

CDR3: CSVVSSGRVVSQYF. CDR3 in DNA: TGCAGCGTTGTTTCCAGCGGGAGGGTGGTATCCCAGTACTTC. The gene calls are TRBV29-1 and TRBJ2-5, with 10 bases aligning to TRBD2. With 4 bases clipped from V and 9 bases from J, the junction kept 11 bases outside the gene matches. The CDR3 consists of 14 residues. Germline CDR1 and CDR2: SQVTM and ANQGSEA.

This chain uses TRBV7-2 with TRBJ1-1, with 7 bases identical to TRBD1. The junction had 8 bases not matched to a gene; V was cut back by 5 bases and J by 5 bases. Germline V gives CDR1 SGHTA, CDR2 FQGNSA. The length of the CDR3 is 14 residues. CDR3 amino acids: CASSASLTGTEAFF. CDR3 bases: TGTGCCAGCAGCGCCAGTCTGACAGGGACTGAAGCTTTCTTT.

This sequence joins TRBV9 and TRBJ2-1; 7 positions agree with TRBD1. The CDR3 contains 13 residues. J lost 9 bases, V lost 0 bases, and 3 bases had no gene match. Germline assignment: CDR1 SGDLS and CDR2 YYNGEE. The CDR3 loop is CASSVEGGVEQFF. DNA of the CDR3: TGTGCCAGCAGCGTAGAAGGGGGCGTTGAGCAGTTCTTC.

V and J are TRBV30 and TRBJ1-1; possibly TRBD1 for D (5 bases). The CDR3 runs to 13 residues. V dropped 0 bases and J dropped 5 bases, with 10 bases sitting between them. Germline V gives CDR1 GTSNPN, CDR2 SVGIG (reference sequence). CDR3 protein: CAWSVGGGTEAFF. CDR3 sequence (DNA): TGTGCCTGGAGTGTTGGGGGGGGAACTGAAGCTTTCTTT.

The V and J genes are TRBV2 and TRBJ2-1, with 9 bases that match TRBD2. Germline trimming cut 2 bases from V and 5 bases from J; bases unmatched to any gene: 7. Germline loops: CDR1 SNHLY, CDR2 FYNNEI. The length of the CDR3 is 16 residues. The CDR3 nucleotides read TGTGCCAGCAGTGAATGGGGGACTAGCCGAAACAATGAGCAGTTCTTC. This encodes CASSEWGTSRNNEQFF.

V and J are TRBV29-1 and TRBJ2-4, with a weak D call TRBD2 (6 bases). Trimming removed 1 base from V and 6 bases from J, with 13 bases in between. Germline V gives CDR1 SQVTM, CDR2 ANQGSEA. The length of the CDR3 is 14 residues. CDR3 protein: CSVEGGEVANIQYF. CDR3 DNA sequence: TGCAGCGTTGAAGGGGGGGAGGTAGCAAACATTCAGTACTTC. Full variable domain (outside the CDR3, taken from reference TRBV29-1 and TRBJ2-4): SAVISQKPSRDICQRGTSLTIQCQVDSQVTMMFWYRQQPGQSLTLIATANQGSEATYESGFVIDKFPISRPNLTFSTLTVSNMSPEDSSIYLCSVEGGEVANIQYFGAGTRLSVL.